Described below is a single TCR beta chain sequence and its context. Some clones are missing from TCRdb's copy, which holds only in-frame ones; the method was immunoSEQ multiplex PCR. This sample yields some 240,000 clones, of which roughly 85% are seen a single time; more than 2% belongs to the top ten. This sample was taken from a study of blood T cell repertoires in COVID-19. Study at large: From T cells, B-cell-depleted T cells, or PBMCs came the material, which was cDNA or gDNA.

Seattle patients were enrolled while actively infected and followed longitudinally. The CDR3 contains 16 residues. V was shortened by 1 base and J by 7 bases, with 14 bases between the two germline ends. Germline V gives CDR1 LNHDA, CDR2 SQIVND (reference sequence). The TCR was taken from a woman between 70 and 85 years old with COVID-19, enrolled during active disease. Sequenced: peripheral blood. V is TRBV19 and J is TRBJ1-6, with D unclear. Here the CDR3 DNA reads TGTGCCAGTAGTATAGGGCGACGGAGCGCGAATTCACCCCTCCACTTT. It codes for CASSIGRRSANSPLHF.